The T cell receptor (beta chain) described here comes from a study of cytomegalovirus exposure and HLA in healthy donors. Study-wide background: Findings of an earlier analysis included about 100 million unique TCR beta sequences from 190 million or so T cells.

Findings and caveats of the study: Earlier findings revealed that most TCR beta V segments proved productive either about 87% or about 30% of the time.

Everyone who donated was a healthy bone marrow donor. Researchers ran the PCR with 60 Vbeta and 13 Jbeta primers. Data came from immunoSEQ multiplex PCR; TCRdb stores just in-frame clones and leaves some out. The sample holds around 180,000 clones, 81% seen once. V shed 0 bases and J shed 0 bases, with 8 bases lying between them. The CDR3 length is 15 residues. Germline CDR1 is MNHEY and CDR2 is SVGAGI. Of note for this clone: Its matching antigen is unknown.

The chain is built from TRBV6-5 and TRBJ1-1; no reliable D call. The sample comprised PBMCs. The source of this sequence is a man aged 18 to 35 in good health and CMV-seronegative. The CDR3 sequence is CASSYSTLMNTEAFF. CDR3 DNA sequence: TGTGCCAGCAGTTACTCGACTCTAATGAACACTGAAGCTTTCTTT.